The T cell receptor (beta chain) under discussion was sequenced for a study of T cell responses to AZD1222 COVID-19 vaccine. This CDR3 comprises 10 residues. V lost 8 bases and J 3 bases, leaving 2 bases between the germline ends. Repertoires were generated with immunoSEQ multiplex PCR, while TCRdb's copy carries only in-frame clones and drops some. The table records 160,000 or so clones, about 90% of them present only once. The receptor comes from an adult who received the AZD1222 COVID-19 vaccine. This sample comprised peripheral blood, obtained 28 days after the second AZD1222 dose. The rearrangement joins TRBV12-3 or TRBV12-4 to TRBJ2-1; the D is unclear. The CDR3 reads CASGYNEQFF. The CDR3 DNA is TGTGCCAGCGGCTACAATGAGCAGTTCTTC.